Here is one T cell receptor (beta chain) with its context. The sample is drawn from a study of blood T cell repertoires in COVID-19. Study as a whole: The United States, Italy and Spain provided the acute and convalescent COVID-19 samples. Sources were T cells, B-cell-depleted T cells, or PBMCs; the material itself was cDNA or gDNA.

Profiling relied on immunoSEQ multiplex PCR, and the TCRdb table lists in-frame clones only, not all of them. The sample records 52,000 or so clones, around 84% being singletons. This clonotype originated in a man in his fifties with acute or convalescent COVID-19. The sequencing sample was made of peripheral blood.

In DNA, the CDR3 is TGTGCCAGCAGCACCGACGGCAGGCTGTACACTGAAGCTTTCTTT. Translated: CASSTDGRLYTEAFF. The chain carries TRBV5-6 and TRBJ1-1; D is ambiguous. The V gene lost 4 bases and the J gene lost 3 bases, with 16 bases spanning the gap. The CDR3 spans 15 residues. CDR1 and CDR2 (germline): SGHDT, YYEEEE.